Each of the 29 T cell receptor beta chains below was sequenced from the same sample in a study of patients and donors after allogeneic stem cell transplantation. One entry per CDR3 protein, called by TCRdb with MiXCR from the RT-PCR reads. The sample holds about 960,000 distinct CDR3 sequences, approximately 19% seen once. The sequenced sample consisted of blood, either unsorted or a sorted T cell fraction (not recorded which). The receptors come from a human donor who was either an allogeneic HSCT recipient or a stem cell or donor lymphocyte infusion donor (not recorded which). It is not recorded whose cells these are; they may come from a transplant donor.

The chain recombines TRBV7-8 with TRBJ1-5, with 9 positions matching TRBD1. The trim removed 5 bases at V and 7 bases at J, leaving 9 bases unmatched. Germline lookup yields CDR1 SGHVS and CDR2 FQNEAQ. The CDR3 contains 15 residues. In DNA, the CDR3 is TGTGCCAGCAGCAGATTTACAGGGGGCGGGCAGCCCCAGCATTTT. Protein product: CASSRFTGGGQPQHF.

This clonotype was counted between two and nine times. The chain joins TRBV15 to TRBJ1-2, with D tentatively TRBD1 (6 bases). Germline V gene data show CDR1 as LNHNV and CDR2 as YYDKDF (reference sequence). The CDR3 is 18 amino acids. Trimming removed 1 base at V and 7 bases at J, with 25 bases between. CDR3 in DNA: TGTGCCACCAGCAGAGTAGGGGGGGCCAGAGGGCCAGTAAGTGGCTACACCTTC. It codes for CATSRVGGARGPVSGYTF. The entire variable domain, with the rest obtained from reference TRBV15 and TRBJ1-2, is as follows: DAMVIQNPRYQVTQFGKPVTLSCSQTLNHNVMYWYQQKSSQAPKLLFHYYDKDFNNEADTPDNFQSRRPNTSFCFLDIRSPGLGDTAMYLCATSRVGGARGPVSGYTFGSGTRLTVV.

The chain employs TRBV6-1 and TRBJ2-7; 7 bases are a match to TRBD1. Germline trimming cut 6 bases from V and 4 bases from J; bases unmatched to any gene: 6. There are 13 residues in the CDR3. The germline V gene has CDR1 MNHNS and CDR2 SASEGT. The CDR3 bases are TGTGCCAGCAGAAAGACAGGGTCATACGAGCAGTACTTC. This encodes CASRKTGSYEQYF.

This clonotype showed up just a few times. This chain uses TRBV24-1 with TRBJ1-5; D is perhaps TRBD1 (6 bases). Trimming took 2 bases from V and 6 from J, leaving 16 bases between them. The CDR3 sequence is 16 residues long. Per germline, CDR1 KGHDR and CDR2 SFDVKD. CDR3 DNA sequence: TGTGCCACCAGTGATTCACACCGGGACATCGCTCAGCCCCAGCATTTT. It codes for CATSDSHRDIAQPQHF.

CDR3: CASRPWTATNEKLFF. The CDR3, as DNA: TGTGCCAGCAGACCCTGGACTGCAACTAATGAAAAACTGTTTTTT. The chain has TRBV6-1 and TRBJ1-4, with no clear D. This CDR3 has 15 residues. CDR1 and CDR2 (germline): MNHNS, SASEGT. The ends were cut back, 6 bases at V and 0 bases at J, with 11 bases in the middle.

J is TRBJ2-3 and V is TRBV27; tentatively, D is TRBD2 (6 bases). V was cut by 5 bases and J by 6 bases, with 24 bases left in between. Looked up from germline, CDR1 is MNHEY and CDR2 is SMNVEV (reference sequence). The CDR3 has 17 amino acids. The CDR3 nucleotides read TGTGCCAGCAGTCTACCTTCAGCGGGCTATCGGGTCGATACGCAGTATTTT. It specifies CASSLPSAGYRVDTQYF.

This sequence joins TRBV20-1 and TRBJ2-5; a possible D gene is TRBD2 (6 bases). Trimming pared 2 bases from V and 3 bases from J, leaving 13 bases between. Germline lookup yields CDR1 DFQATT and CDR2 SNEGSKA (reference sequence). The CDR3 extends over 14 amino acids. CDR3 region: CSARRYGGEETQYF. CDR3 nucleotide sequence: TGCAGTGCTAGAAGGTACGGCGGGGAAGAGACCCAGTACTTC.

Only a few counts were recorded for this clonotype. The V and J genes are TRBV7-7 and TRBJ2-2, with no clear D. V was trimmed by 1 base and J by 6 bases, leaving 9 bases between them. CDR1 and CDR2 (germline): SSHAT, FNYEAQ (reference sequence). The CDR3 is 14 amino acids. In nucleotides, the CDR3 is TGTGCCAGCAGCTTAGAGGTTTTCTCCGGGGAGCTGTTTTTT. Its translation is CASSLEVFSGELFF.

Here the CDR3 reads CASTPGAVNTEAFF. The CDR3 nucleotides are TGTGCCAGCACCCCCGGGGCGGTAAACACTGAAGCTTTCTTT. V and J are TRBV5-5 and TRBJ1-1; D might be TRBD1 (5 bases). CDR1 is SGHKS and CDR2 is YYEKEE in the germline V gene (reference sequence). There are 14 residues in the CDR3. Trimming removed 6 bases from V and 2 bases from J, with 14 bases in between. The variable domain in full, completed from reference TRBV5-5 and TRBJ1-1, reads DAGVTQSPTHLIKTRGQQVTLRCSPISGHKSVSWYQQVLGQGPQFIFQYYEKEERGRGNFPDRFSARQFPNYSSELNVNALLLGDSALYLCASTPGAVNTEAFFGQGTRLTVV.

The J gene is TRBJ1-4, the V gene TRBV29-1; a possible D gene is TRBD1 (6 bases). V lost 7 bases to trimming and J lost 8 bases, with 14 bases between them. The germline gives CDR1 SQVTM, CDR2 ANQGSEA. The CDR3 spans 12 residues. The CDR3 region has the DNA TGCAGCGCCGTCAGGGGTAACGAAAAACTGTTTTTT. Its translation is CSAVRGNEKLFF.

The CDR3 sequence: CASRDRDLTEAFF. As DNA, the CDR3 is TGTGCCAGCAGGGACAGAGACCTGACTGAAGCTTTCTTT. This rearrangement joins TRBV12-3 or TRBV12-4 to TRBJ1-1; D might be TRBD1 (6 bases). Trimming removed 6 bases at V and 5 bases at J, with 13 bases between. This CDR3 has 13 residues.

The chain is built from TRBV6-5 and TRBJ1-2; D unclear. The ends were cut back, 2 bases at V and 4 bases at J, with 11 bases in the middle. Germline CDR1 and CDR2: MNHEY and SVGAGI. The CDR3 is 14 residues long. CDR3 sequence: CASSYDQTLYGYTF. Here the CDR3 DNA reads TGTGCCAGCAGTTACGACCAAACCCTCTATGGCTACACCTTC.

The genes are TRBV7-9 and TRBJ2-5; D might be TRBD2 (6 bases). From germline, CDR1 is SEHNR and CDR2 FQNEAQ (reference sequence). V shed 5 bases and J shed 0 bases, with 19 bases lying between them. The CDR3 consists of 17 residues. This CDR3 reads CASSRRGSSQYQETQYF. CDR3 DNA sequence: TGTGCCAGCAGCCGCCGGGGGTCTAGCCAGTACCAAGAGACCCAGTACTTC.

This sequence joins TRBV5-1 and TRBJ2-3; 8 bases agree with TRBD1. With V trimmed by 4 bases and J by 3 bases, 7 bases remained unmatched. The CDR3 covers 15 residues. CDR1 and CDR2 from the germline V gene are SGHRS and YFSETQ. The CDR3 is CASSAADRETDTQYF. The CDR3, as DNA: TGCGCCAGCAGCGCGGCGGACAGGGAGACAGATACGCAGTATTTT.

The chain joins TRBV11-1 to TRBJ2-4, with a possible D match to TRBD1 (6 bases). The germline gives CDR1 SGHAT, CDR2 FQDESV (reference sequence). This CDR3 is built from 19 residues. Trimming removed 0 bases at V and 9 bases at J, with 27 bases between. In DNA, the CDR3 is TGTGCCAGCAGCTTAGCGCTAAAAACAGGGAAAGAAATCGTTGGCATTCAGTACTTC. This sequence encodes CASSLALKTGKEIVGIQYF. The full variable domain, rest sourced from reference TRBV11-1 and TRBJ2-4, is EAEVAQSPRYKITEKSQAVAFWCDPISGHATLYWYRQILGQGPELLVQFQDESVVDDSQLPKDRFSAERLKGVDSTLKIQPAELGDSAMYLCASSLALKTGKEIVGIQYFGAGTRLSVL.

In this sample, this clonotype turned up a few times. This chain joins TRBV12-3 or TRBV12-4 and TRBJ1-2; 9 nucleotides align to TRBD1. The CDR3 extends over 15 amino acids. V lost 5 bases and J lost 4; bases outside the gene matches: 8. CDR3 in amino acids: CASSPGQGVGYGYTF. Here the CDR3 DNA reads TGTGCCAGCAGTCCGGGACAGGGAGTCGGCTATGGCTACACCTTC.

The gene calls are TRBV5-1 and TRBJ2-7; no clear D. The CDR3 length is 16 residues. Between the trimmed V and J ends, which lost 4 bases and 0 bases, there was a span of 17 bases. Germline CDR1 SGHRS, CDR2 YFSETQ. The CDR3 region is CASSPDGVFSSYEQYF. In nucleotides, the CDR3 is TGCGCCAGCAGCCCGGACGGAGTTTTTAGCTCCTACGAGCAGTACTTC.

In its sample, this clonotype was seen a few times. This chain uses TRBV7-2 with TRBJ2-3; the match to TRBD2 covers 8 bases. In germline, CDR1 is SGHTA, CDR2 FQGNSA. The CDR3 loop spans 15 amino acids. Losses at the gene ends were 4 bases for V and 3 bases for J; bases not matched to a gene: 6. The CDR3 is CASSSGGAGTDTQYF. The DNA for the CDR3 is TGTGCCAGCAGCTCGGGGGGGGCCGGGACAGATACGCAGTATTTT.

This clonotype was counted a few times. The gene calls are TRBV9 and TRBJ2-3; D gene unclear. Trimming stripped 1 base from V and 2 bases from J, with 11 bases between. This CDR3 comprises 15 residues. CDR1 SGDLS and CDR2 YYNGEE come from the germline V gene. The CDR3 nucleotides read TGTGCCAGCAGCGTAACCCCGCATTCCACAGATACGCAGTATTTT. This codes for CASSVTPHSTDTQYF.

The gene calls are TRBV20-1 and TRBJ2-1; D not resolved. Trimming removed 5 bases at V and 0 bases at J, with 14 bases between. The CDR3 is 15 amino acids. Per germline, CDR1 DFQATT and CDR2 SNEGSKA (reference sequence). The CDR3 region is CSAARLFSSYNEQFF. CDR3 sequence (DNA): TGCAGTGCTGCCCGACTCTTCTCCTCCTACAATGAGCAGTTCTTC.

This clonotype was recorded a few times. The V call is TRBV27, the J call TRBJ1-1, with D hard to call. The V gene's germline CDR1 is MNHEY and CDR2 SMNVEV (reference sequence). The CDR3 runs 13 residues. The germline V and J ends were trimmed by 5 bases and 1 base, with 8 bases remaining between them. The CDR3 bases are TGTGCCAGCAGTGGATACAAGAACACTGAAGCTTTCTTT. Protein sequence: CASSGYKNTEAFF.

The sample holds a few counts of this clonotype. The V call is TRBV6-1, the J call TRBJ1-5; 7 bases agree with TRBD1. Germline CDR1 reads MNHNS; CDR2 reads SASEGT. V lost 5 bases and J lost 3; bases outside the gene matches: 7. CDR3 length: 15 residues. This CDR3 is CASSPADRNNQPQHF. CDR3 DNA: TGTGCCAGCAGTCCTGCGGACAGGAACAATCAGCCCCAGCATTTT.

The chain employs TRBV12-3 or TRBV12-4 and TRBJ2-1; 10 bases align to TRBD2. V lost 5 bases and J lost 9; bases outside the gene matches: 10. This CDR3 region has 15 residues. The CDR3 is CASSVLAGPRGEQFF. As DNA, the CDR3 is TGTGCCAGCAGTGTACTAGCGGGGCCTAGGGGTGAGCAGTTCTTC.

The table lists this clonotype with many counts. CDR3 loop: CASRKAGQGNQPQHF. The CDR3 DNA sequence: TGTGCCAGCAGGAAGGCAGGACAAGGAAATCAGCCCCAGCATTTT. The genes are TRBV6-1 and TRBJ1-5; D is possibly TRBD1 (5 bases). From germline, CDR1 is MNHNS and CDR2 SASEGT. Trimming removed 6 bases from V and 4 bases from J, with 16 bases in between. The CDR3 has 15 amino acids.

The chain has TRBV20-1 and TRBJ2-7; tentatively, D is TRBD1 (6 bases). Germline V CDR1 and CDR2: DFQATT, SNEGSKA (reference sequence). The CDR3 extends over 15 amino acids. V was trimmed by 0 bases and J by 3 bases, leaving 15 bases between them. CDR3: CSARDHRTVVYEQYF. The CDR3 coding sequence is TGCAGTGCTAGAGATCACAGGACAGTTGTCTACGAGCAGTACTTC.

The rearrangement uses TRBV12-3 or TRBV12-4 and TRBJ2-5; maybe TRBD2 (6 bases). The germline V and J ends were trimmed by 3 bases and 5 bases, with 22 bases remaining between them. This CDR3 has 17 amino acids. The CDR3 coding sequence is TGTGCCAGCAGTTTTGAGGCCTCCGGAGGGAAGTCGGAGACCCAGTACTTC. Its translation: CASSFEASGGKSETQYF.

This chain connects TRBV4-1 to TRBJ2-1; D gene unclear. The CDR3 sequence is 13 residues long. CDR1 is MGHRA, CDR2 YSYEKL, per germline. Trimming removed 0 bases at V and 5 bases at J, with 5 bases between. This CDR3 is CASSQEVHNEQFF. The DNA of the CDR3 is TGCGCCAGCAGCCAAGAGGTACACAATGAGCAGTTCTTC.

This chain connects TRBV20-1 to TRBJ2-7; 9 bases align to TRBD2. Unmatched junction bases numbered 9, after V lost 0 bases and J lost 6 bases. The CDR3 has 15 residues. From germline, CDR1 is DFQATT and CDR2 SNEGSKA (reference sequence). CDR3 region: CSARDPGGGVVEQYF. In DNA, the CDR3 is TGCAGTGCTAGAGATCCGGGCGGGGGGGTCGTCGAGCAGTACTTC.

The chain links TRBV5-1 to TRBJ1-2; D is undetermined. The CDR3 is 16 residues long. V lost 1 base and J 0 bases, leaving 13 bases between the germline ends. The germline V gene has CDR1 SGHRS and CDR2 YFSETQ. The CDR3 coding sequence is TGCGCCAGCAGCTTGACCGCGACTGGGACTAACTATGGCTACACCTTC. Translation gives CASSLTATGTNYGYTF.